What follows are 18 T cell receptor beta chains derived from one specimen sequenced in a study of T cell repertoires in cytomegalovirus infection. No antigen has been assigned to these receptors. TCRdb used MiXCR to reprocess the reads, holding one entry per CDR3 protein. The sample carries around 900,000 distinct CDR3 sequences, 31% recorded once. The sample consisted of cultured CD8+ T cells from PBMCs, taken from culture after CMV antigen stimulation. All receptors derive from a human donor in good health (CMV status not recorded). Some clones in this sample may be carry-over from other donors' samples.

The chain recombines TRBV2 with TRBJ1-5; D might be TRBD1 (5 bases). The CDR3 runs 14 residues. V was shortened by 1 base and J by 9 bases, with 13 bases between the two germline ends. The germline V gene encodes CDR1 SNHLY and CDR2 FYNNEI. The CDR3: CASSEGRGTVPQHF. CDR3 bases: TGTGCCAGCAGTGAAGGGCGGGGGACGGTGCCCCAGCATTTT.

This chain joins TRBV19 and TRBJ2-1, with 8 positions matching TRBD2. CDR3 length: 17 amino acids. Trimming took 5 bases from V and 8 from J; bases not matched to a gene: 17. The germline V gene encodes CDR1 LNHDA and CDR2 SQIVND (reference sequence). The CDR3 sequence: CASSALHRSGAVYEQFF. In DNA, the CDR3 is TGTGCCAGTAGTGCCCTCCACCGTAGCGGGGCGGTCTATGAGCAGTTCTTC.

This clonotype came up many times. The chain uses TRBV7-6 and TRBJ2-7; TRBD1 matches at 9 bases. This CDR3 region has 14 residues. Germline CDR1 and CDR2: SGHVS and FNYEAQ. V was clipped by 3 bases and J by 3 bases; unmatched bases: 3. The CDR3: CASSLRQGGYEQYV. The CDR3 nucleotides are TGTGCCAGCAGCTTGCGACAGGGGGGCTACGAGCAGTACGTC.

This clonotype was observed a few times. The rearrangement joins TRBV6-2 or TRBV6-3 to TRBJ2-6; 7 nucleotides agree with TRBD1. With 4 bases clipped from V and 4 bases from J, the junction kept 16 bases outside the gene matches. Per germline, CDR1 MNHEY and CDR2 SVGEGT. This CDR3 has 19 residues. The CDR3 coding sequence is TGTGCCAGCAGTTCTCGGACAGGAAGCCACCTCTTCGGGGCCAACGTCCTGACTTTC. It yields the protein CASSSRTGSHLFGANVLTF.

This clonotype has more than one count but fewer than ten. The CDR3 region is CASSYTSVNEQFF. DNA of the CDR3: TGTGCCAGCAGCTACACTAGCGTCAATGAGCAGTTCTTC. This chain joins TRBV11-3 and TRBJ2-1, with 7 bases identical to TRBD2. The CDR3 is 13 amino acids. In germline, CDR1 is SGHNT, CDR2 YENEEA. V was clipped by 4 bases and J by 6 bases; unmatched bases: 3.

The chain combines TRBV7-9 with TRBJ1-1; 11 bases match TRBD1. J lost 1 base, V lost 6 bases, and 7 bases had no gene match. CDR1 and CDR2 from the germline V gene are SEHNR and FQNEAQ (reference sequence). The CDR3 totals 16 residues. The CDR3 spells CASSSRTGGPNTEAFF. CDR3 in DNA: TGTGCCAGCAGTTCGCGGACAGGGGGCCCGAACACTGAAGCTTTCTTT.

Notes on this clonotype: The junction differs from germline at one of its ends, possibly a read error. The chain is built from TRBV6-6 and TRBJ1-1; tentatively, D is TRBD1 (6 bases). Germline CDR1 is MNHNY and CDR2 is SVGAGI (reference sequence). The CDR3 has 15 amino acids. The CDR3 coding sequence is TGTGTCAGCAGTTACTCGAAAGGGGGTAGGGCTGAAGCTTTCTTT. This gives the protein CVSSYSKGGRAEAFF.

The chain has TRBV6-2 or TRBV6-3 and TRBJ2-2; D uncertain. Trimming shortened V by 9 bases and J by 6 bases, and 11 bases separated the two germline ends. Germline V gene sequence: CDR1 MNHEY, CDR2 SVGEGT. This CDR3 contains 12 residues. CDR3: CASLTLPGELFF. CDR3 in DNA: TGTGCCAGTCTGACCCTCCCCGGGGAGCTGTTTTTT.

This clonotype was observed a few times. The DNA of the CDR3 is TGTGCCAGCAACCGAAAGGGCCAGATAGCCAAAAACATTCAGTACTTC. Translated, it gives CASNRKGQIAKNIQYF. The rearrangement joins TRBV7-6 to TRBJ2-4; D remains unclear. The CDR3 runs 16 residues. V was trimmed by 7 bases and J by 0 bases, leaving 16 bases between them. CDR1 SGHVS and CDR2 FNYEAQ come from the germline V gene.

The chain carries TRBV25-1 and TRBJ1-1, with 8 bases that match TRBD1. Germline V lookup: CDR1 MGHDK, CDR2 SYGVNS. CDR3 length equals 12 residues. J gave up 5 bases and V 6 bases, and 2 bases lay outside the gene matches. This CDR3 is CASRWTGTEAFF. For the CDR3, the DNA is TGTGCCAGCAGGTGGACAGGGACTGAAGCTTTCTTT.

This chain links TRBV29-1 with TRBJ2-2; D is perhaps TRBD2 (5 bases). CDR1 SQVTM and CDR2 ANQGSEA come from the germline V gene. V was cut by 0 bases and J by 2 bases, with 10 bases left in between. CDR3 length equals 15 residues. The CDR3 DNA reads TGCAGCGTTGAAGAGGGAGCAGGTAACACCGGGGAGCTGTTTTTT. It codes for CSVEEGAGNTGELFF.

The rearrangement joins TRBV4-1 to TRBJ2-7, with 11 bases aligning to TRBD2. CDR1 MGHRA and CDR2 YSYEKL come from the germline V gene. Unmatched junction bases numbered 17, after V lost 4 bases and J lost 0 bases. The CDR3 contains 20 residues. DNA for the CDR3: TGCGCCAGCAGCCGGACTCCACTAGCGGGGGAAAACCTGGTCTCCTACGAGCAGTACTTC. Translation: CASSRTPLAGENLVSYEQYF.

This rearrangement joins TRBV6-4 to TRBJ1-2; weak D call: TRBD1 (5 bases). Germline V gene sequence: CDR1 MRHNA, CDR2 SNTAGT. Trimming removed 3 bases from V and 8 bases from J, with 19 bases in between. This CDR3 has 15 amino acids. The CDR3 nucleotides read TGTGCCAGCAGTGAGTTTCTGGGGCTATCGGAAGGCTACACCTTC. Translated, it gives CASSEFLGLSEGYTF.

The chain combines TRBV2 with TRBJ1-2, with unresolved D. V lost 10 bases to trimming and J lost 8 bases, with 17 bases between them. The CDR3 runs to 12 residues. CDR1 is SNHLY, CDR2 FYNNEI, per germline. This CDR3 is CANKTAREGYTF. The CDR3 nucleotides read TGTGCCAACAAAACGGCCAGAGAGGGCTACACCTTC.

This chain connects TRBV7-2 to TRBJ1-2; D is unresolved. The CDR3 has 12 residues. V lost 4 bases to trimming and J lost 7 bases, with 10 bases between them. Looked up from germline, CDR1 is SGHTA and CDR2 is FQGNSA. The CDR3 here is CASSSIEPGYTF. Here the CDR3 DNA reads TGTGCCAGCAGCTCCATCGAACCTGGCTACACCTTC.

CDR3 bases: TGCGCCAGCTACTCACCGGACAGGGCCGTCAACGTCCTGACTTTC. This translates into CASYSPDRAVNVLTF. The chain joins TRBV5-1 to TRBJ2-6; 8 bases are shared with TRBD1. Per germline, CDR1 SGHRS and CDR2 YFSETQ. This CDR3 is 15 amino acids long. The V segment lost 7 bases and the J segment 9 bases; nucleotides outside the gene matches: 12.

This chain uses TRBV6-6 with TRBJ1-2, with D possibly matching TRBD1 (5 bases). The V end was cut by 4 bases, the J end by 4 bases, with 16 bases between. Germline values: CDR1 MNHNY, CDR2 SVGAGI (reference sequence). This CDR3 spans 15 amino acids. The CDR3: CASSLGYRTRYGYTF. The CDR3 nucleotides read TGTGCCAGCAGTTTGGGCTACAGGACGCGCTATGGCTACACCTTC.

This clonotype appeared a few times. The chain links TRBV27 to TRBJ1-1; D gene uncertain. The CDR3 loop spans 14 amino acids. The ends were cut back, 2 bases at V and 0 bases at J, with 7 bases in the middle. Germline V gives CDR1 MNHEY, CDR2 SMNVEV (reference sequence). As DNA, the CDR3 is TGTGCCAGCAGTTTAATGGGAATGAACACTGAAGCTTTCTTT. Residues: CASSLMGMNTEAFF.